A single sample gave rise to the 22 T cell receptor beta chains below, sequenced in a study of blood T cell repertoires in COVID-19. Measured with immunoSEQ multiplex PCR; TCRdb has only the in-frame clones, and not every one. The table has some 150,000 clones, over 80% seen once. Sequencing was carried out using peripheral blood. The receptors shown here come from a woman between 70 and 85 years old with acute or convalescent COVID-19.

The gene calls are TRBV5-4 and TRBJ1-5, with TRBD1 as a possible D gene (6 bases). The CDR3 contains 13 residues. Germline loops: CDR1 SGHNT, CDR2 YYREEE (reference sequence). Trimming took 5 bases from V and 4 from J, leaving 10 bases between them. Here the CDR3 reads CASSTGWNQPQHF. As DNA, the CDR3 is TGTGCCAGCAGTACAGGGTGGAATCAGCCCCAGCATTTT.

This clone was seen only once. The chain has TRBV7-3 and TRBJ1-5; 7 bases agree with TRBD1. CDR1 and CDR2 (germline): SGHTA, FQGTGA. The CDR3 is made up of 14 amino acids. V lost 5 bases and J lost 6; bases outside the gene matches: 7. CDR3 DNA sequence: TGTGCCAGCAGCAGTGACAGGGTTTTTCAGCCCCAGCATTTT. This encodes CASSSDRVFQPQHF.

The chain couples TRBV7-9 to TRBJ2-7; 9 bases are shared with TRBD1. This CDR3 region has 14 residues. V trimming: 5 bases; J trimming: 4 bases; junction bases outside the gene matches: 6. Germline CDR1 reads SEHNR; CDR2 reads FQNEAQ (reference sequence). The CDR3 is CASSPGTGRYEQYF. In DNA form, the CDR3 reads TGTGCCAGCAGCCCCGGGACAGGGCGTTACGAGCAGTACTTC.

V usage is TRBV9 and J usage is TRBJ2-7; 7 bases match TRBD2. There are 13 residues in the CDR3. CDR1 SGDLS and CDR2 YYNGEE come from the germline V gene. The V and J ends lost 3 bases and 4 bases, in that order; junction bases with no gene match: 4. CDR3 in DNA: TGTGCCAGCAGCGGAAGCGGGGATTACGAGCAGTACTTC. Protein sequence: CASSGSGDYEQYF.

In DNA, the CDR3 is TGTGCCAGCAGCTTCTCGGGTTCTAGGGGGCCCGAGAGCTCCTACGAGCAGTACTTC. Translation: CASSFSGSRGPESSYEQYF. The V call is TRBV7-6, the J call TRBJ2-7; 7 bases align to TRBD1. V lost 3 bases and J lost 0; bases outside the gene matches: 17. There are 19 residues in the CDR3. Germline CDR1 and CDR2: SGHVS and FNYEAQ.

This chain connects TRBV7-2 to TRBJ1-1; D not certain. Germline CDR1 reads SGHTA; CDR2 reads FQGNSA. The V gene lost 4 bases and the J gene lost 0 bases, with 9 bases spanning the gap. The CDR3 is 14 residues long. For the CDR3, the DNA is TGTGCCAGCAGCTCAGCTACGGTGAACACTGAAGCTTTCTTT. Its translation is CASSSATVNTEAFF.

The CDR3 DNA follows: TGTGCCAGCAGGAGCCACTACAATGAGCAGTTCTTC. Its translation is CASRSHYNEQFF. This chain links TRBV7-9 with TRBJ2-1; D ambiguous. Germline CDR1 is SEHNR and CDR2 is FQNEAQ (reference sequence). Deletions cut 6 bases from V and 3 bases from J, with 6 bases between. The CDR3 is 12 amino acids.

The chain is built from TRBV7-2 and TRBJ1-5; TRBD1 matches 9 bases. Trimming cost V 4 bases and J 4 bases; bases outside gene matches: 2. Germline CDR1 and CDR2: SGHTA and FQGNSA. This CDR3 is built from 14 residues. The CDR3 coding sequence is TGTGCCAGCAGCTCGACAGGGGGAAATCAGCCCCAGCATTTT. Translation gives CASSSTGGNQPQHF.

The chain couples TRBV5-1 to TRBJ2-7; 7 nucleotides align to TRBD1. After removal of 2 bases from V and 4 bases from J, the junction contained 3 bases not matched to a gene. CDR3 length: 13 amino acids. The V gene's germline CDR1 is SGHRS and CDR2 YFSETQ. The CDR3 sequence is CASSFSQGYEQYF. For the CDR3, the DNA is TGCGCCAGCAGCTTTTCACAGGGGTACGAGCAGTACTTC.

The V and J genes are TRBV15 and TRBJ1-1; tentative D call: TRBD1 (5 bases). The CDR3 loop spans 15 amino acids. Trimming removed 0 bases at V and 1 base at J, with 9 bases between. Germline V lookup: CDR1 LNHNV, CDR2 YYDKDF (reference sequence). In DNA, the CDR3 is TGTGCCACCAGCAGAGACAGGGCCTCGAACACTGAAGCTTTCTTT. Translated, it gives CATSRDRASNTEAFF. Full variable domain (outside the CDR3, taken from reference TRBV15 and TRBJ1-1): DAMVIQNPRYQVTQFGKPVTLSCSQTLNHNVMYWYQQKSSQAPKLLFHYYDKDFNNEADTPDNFQSRRPNTSFCFLDIRSPGLGDTAMYLCATSRDRASNTEAFFGQGTRLTVV.

The chain recombines TRBV29-1 with TRBJ1-1; TRBD1 matches 10 bases. V dropped 5 bases and J dropped 7; count of bases not matched to a gene: 4. This CDR3 has 12 amino acids. CDR1 SQVTM and CDR2 ANQGSEA come from the germline V gene. The CDR3, as DNA: TGCAGCGTTAGGACAGGGGGGGGTGAAGCTTTCTTT. Amino acids: CSVRTGGGEAFF.

The chain recombines TRBV6-6 with TRBJ2-4; 9 nucleotides align to TRBD2. This CDR3 comprises 16 residues. V shed 6 bases, J shed 2 bases, and the junction held 8 bases outside the gene matches. CDR1 is MNHNY, CDR2 SVGAGI, per germline (reference sequence). The CDR3 bases are TGTGCCAGCAGGACGGGACTAGCTGTATCCAAAAACATTCAGTACTTC. Translating it yields CASRTGLAVSKNIQYF.

Written as DNA, the CDR3 is TGTGCCAGCAGCCGAAGGGGGCGTTCTGGAAACACCATATATTTT. The encoded protein is CASSRRGRSGNTIYF. The V and J genes are TRBV11-2 and TRBJ1-3; 7 nucleotides line up with TRBD1. CDR3 length equals 15 residues. Germline lookup yields CDR1 SGHAT and CDR2 FQNNGV. Trimming took 5 bases from V and 1 from J; bases not matched to a gene: 5.

The CDR3 DNA follows: TGCGCCAGCAGCCAATACAGGGGGCGAGAGACCCAGTACTTC. Amino acids: CASSQYRGRETQYF. This rearrangement joins TRBV4-1 to TRBJ2-5, with 9 bases matching TRBD1. The trim removed 2 bases at V and 4 bases at J, leaving 2 bases unmatched. Germline V gene lookup returns CDR1 MGHRA and CDR2 YSYEKL. The CDR3 is 14 amino acids.

This chain uses TRBV5-1 with TRBJ1-3; D gene ambiguous. The CDR3 contains 16 residues. Germline CDR1 is SGHRS and CDR2 is YFSETQ. V was shortened by 4 bases and J by 4 bases, with 18 bases between the two germline ends. The CDR3 loop reads CASSTALSSAGNTIYF. The CDR3 DNA reads as TGCGCCAGCAGCACCGCGCTTTCATCTGCAGGAAACACCATATATTTT.

CDR3: CASSYEGGRTDTQYF. The CDR3, as DNA: TGTGCCAGCAGTTACGAGGGGGGGAGGACAGATACGCAGTATTTT. The genes are TRBV6-5 and TRBJ2-3; tentative D call: TRBD2 (7 bases). The V and J ends lost 2 bases and 3 bases respectively, with 12 bases between them. Germline-derived CDR1 and CDR2 are MNHEY and SVGAGI. The CDR3 covers 15 residues.

This chain joins TRBV6-4 and TRBJ1-5; 8 nucleotides align to TRBD1. The junction had 12 bases not matched to a gene; V was cut back by 2 bases and J by 6 bases. The CDR3 totals 17 residues. From germline, CDR1 is MRHNA and CDR2 SNTAGT. For the CDR3, the DNA is TGTGCCAGCAGTGACATAAAACAGGGGGGAGCGGGTCAGCCCCAGCATTTT. Translation: CASSDIKQGGAGQPQHF.

The chain combines TRBV7-2 with TRBJ1-6, with a tentative D call TRBD1 (6 bases). Germline assignment: CDR1 SGHTA and CDR2 FQGNSA. Trimming removed 4 bases from V and 5 bases from J, with 12 bases in between. The CDR3 loop spans 15 amino acids. The CDR3 nucleotides read TGTGCCAGCAGCTGGGGAGGGGGTAATAATTCACCCCTCCACTTT. It yields the protein CASSWGGGNNSPLHF.

The chain couples TRBV5-8 to TRBJ1-4, with D possibly TRBD1 on 6 matching bases. Germline V gene data show CDR1 as SGHTS and CDR2 as YDEGEE. This CDR3 is built from 17 residues. Trimming shortened V by 4 bases and J by 0 bases, and 16 bases separated the two germline ends. The CDR3 DNA follows: TGTGCCAGCAGCCGTGGACAGCTCCGTGCAACTAATGAAAAACTGTTTTTT. Translation: CASSRGQLRATNEKLFF.

V gene TRBV28 combines with J gene TRBJ1-2, with 8 bases that match TRBD1. Germline V CDR1 and CDR2: MDHEN, SYDVKM. The CDR3 runs 15 residues. V lost 4 bases and J lost 4; bases outside the gene matches: 8. CDR3 in amino acids: CASSSGQAYLYGYTF. As DNA, the CDR3 is TGTGCCAGCAGTTCGGGACAGGCCTACCTCTATGGCTACACCTTC.

The V and J genes are TRBV6-5 and TRBJ1-4; 11 bases are shared with TRBD1. The CDR3 is 14 amino acids. The germline V gene encodes CDR1 MNHEY and CDR2 SVGAGI. V gave up 7 bases and J gave up 7 bases; unmatched junction bases: 5. DNA of the CDR3: TGTGCCAGCACAGGACAGGGGGCTCTTGAAAAACTGTTTTTT. Its translation is CASTGQGALEKLFF.

This chain connects TRBV7-8 to TRBJ1-1; D not certain. Between the trimmed V and J ends, which lost 7 bases and 1 base, there was a span of 16 bases. The CDR3 sequence is 15 residues long. Germline V gives CDR1 SGHVS, CDR2 FQNEAQ. This CDR3 reads CASIPNFYTNTEAFF. The CDR3 DNA reads as TGTGCCAGCATTCCGAACTTCTATACGAACACTGAAGCTTTCTTT.